A selection of T cell receptor beta chains follows, all from one sample in a study of beta chain features in type 1 diabetes. Data came from immunoSEQ multiplex PCR; TCRdb stores just in-frame clones and leaves some out. The sample holds 95,000 to 110,000 clones, roughly 28% seen once. The sequencing input was central memory CD4+ T cells from blood. Receptor source: a woman under 30 with type 1 diabetes. Each CDR3 is given without its conserved first and last residue.

>TRBJ1-1|TRBV14
ASSHTGSPGGYTEAF
>TRBJ2-5|TRBV5-4
ASSMTTRETQY
>TRBJ1-1|TRBV30
AWMAALNTEAF
>TRBJ2-2|TRBV5-1
ASSSLATNTGELF
>TRBJ1-5|TRBV9
ASSVGPQGQPQH
>TRBJ1-1|TRBV30
AWSRRDTEAF
>TRBJ1-1|TRBV2
ASSVQGNTEAF
>TRBJ2-5|TRBV11-3
ASSPLAGETQY
>TRBJ1-2|TRBV7-9
ASSLTGTDGYT
>TRBJ1-4|TRBV30
AWSPREKLF
>TRBJ1-1|TRBV6-5
ASSYTGNTEAF
>TRBJ1-6|TRBV5-1
ASSRDRVDSPLH
>TRBJ1-4|TRBV5-1
ASSLAPTGEKLF
>TRBJ1-4|TRBV25-1
ATTGQGLEKLF
>TRBJ2-7|TRBV5-1
ASSPTGVPYEQY
>TRBJ1-1|TRBV30
AWSEDRVRGAF
>TRBJ1-1|TRBV29-1
SVGGTDFKAF
>TRBJ2-4|TRBV4-3
ASSQEWGSTKNIQY
>TRBJ1-5|TRBV15
ATSTGTAGSNQPQH
>TRBJ1-2|TRBV30
AWSVGQGTYGYT
>TRBJ2-2|TRBV13
ASGTSGMYTGELF
>TRBJ1-2|TRBV7-8
ASSAQGIRLYGYT
>TRBJ2-1|TRBV12-5
ASAESGRVYNEQF
>TRBJ1-2|TRBV18
ASSPQGPRSNYGYT
>TRBJ2-1|TRBV11-2
ASSLSNEQF
>TRBJ1-2|TRBV28
ASSSPSGEGNYGYT
>TRBJ1-1|TRBV7-2
ASSLAGQGSTEAF
>TRBJ2-3|TRBV6-6
ASRFSGSGADTQY
>TRBJ2-5|TRBV19
ASSITGGETQY
>TRBJ1-5|TRBV5-8
ASSLEGAGDQPQH